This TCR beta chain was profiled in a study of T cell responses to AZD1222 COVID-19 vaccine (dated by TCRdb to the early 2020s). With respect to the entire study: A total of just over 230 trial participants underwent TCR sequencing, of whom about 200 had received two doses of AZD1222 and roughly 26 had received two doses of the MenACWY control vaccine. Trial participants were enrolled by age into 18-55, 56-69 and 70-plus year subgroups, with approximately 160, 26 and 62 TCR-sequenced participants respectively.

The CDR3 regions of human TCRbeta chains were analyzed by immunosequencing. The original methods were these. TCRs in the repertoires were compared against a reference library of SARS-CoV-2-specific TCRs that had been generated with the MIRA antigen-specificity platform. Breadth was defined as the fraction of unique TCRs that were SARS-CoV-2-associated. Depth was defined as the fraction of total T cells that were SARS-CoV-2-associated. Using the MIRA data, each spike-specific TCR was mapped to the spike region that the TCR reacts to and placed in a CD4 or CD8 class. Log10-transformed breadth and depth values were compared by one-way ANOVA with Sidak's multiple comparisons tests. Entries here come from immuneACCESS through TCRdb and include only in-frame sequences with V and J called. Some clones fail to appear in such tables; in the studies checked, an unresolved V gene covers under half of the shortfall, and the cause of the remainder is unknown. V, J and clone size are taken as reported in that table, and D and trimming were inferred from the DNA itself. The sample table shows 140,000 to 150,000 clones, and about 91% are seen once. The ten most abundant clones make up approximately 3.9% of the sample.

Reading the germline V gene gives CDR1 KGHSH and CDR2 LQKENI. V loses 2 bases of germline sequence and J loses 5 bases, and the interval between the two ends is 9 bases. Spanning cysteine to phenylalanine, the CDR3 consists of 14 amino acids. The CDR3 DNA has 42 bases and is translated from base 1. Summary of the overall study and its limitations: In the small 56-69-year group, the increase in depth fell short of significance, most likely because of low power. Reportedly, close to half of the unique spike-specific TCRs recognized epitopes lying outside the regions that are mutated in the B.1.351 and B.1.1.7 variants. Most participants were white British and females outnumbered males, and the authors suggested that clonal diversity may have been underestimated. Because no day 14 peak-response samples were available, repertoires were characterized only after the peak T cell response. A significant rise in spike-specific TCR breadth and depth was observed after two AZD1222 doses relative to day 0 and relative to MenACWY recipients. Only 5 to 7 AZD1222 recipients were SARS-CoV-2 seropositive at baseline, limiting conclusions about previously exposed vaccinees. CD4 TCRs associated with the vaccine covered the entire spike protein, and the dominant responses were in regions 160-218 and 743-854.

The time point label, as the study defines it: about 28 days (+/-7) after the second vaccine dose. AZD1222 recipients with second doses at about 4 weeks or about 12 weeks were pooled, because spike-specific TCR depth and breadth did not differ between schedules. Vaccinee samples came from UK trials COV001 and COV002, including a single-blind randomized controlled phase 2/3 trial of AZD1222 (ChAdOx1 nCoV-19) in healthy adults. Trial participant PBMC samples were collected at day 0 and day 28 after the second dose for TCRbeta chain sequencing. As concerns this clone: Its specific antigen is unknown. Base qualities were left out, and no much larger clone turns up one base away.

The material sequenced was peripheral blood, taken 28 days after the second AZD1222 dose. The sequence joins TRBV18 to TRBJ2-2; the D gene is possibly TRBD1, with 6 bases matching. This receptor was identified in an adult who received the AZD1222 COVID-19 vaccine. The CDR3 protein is CASSPGRGTGELFF. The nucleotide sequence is TGTGCCAGCTCACCAGGCAGGGGAACCGGGGAGCTGTTTTTT.